This T cell receptor beta chain was sequenced in a study of blood T cells in healthy people across ages. Notes on the study in general: Greater diversity and more naive CD4+ cells were seen in long-lived donors than in aged donors.

Then a second PCR, running about 6 to 11 cycles, was carried out with a sample-barcoded 5' primer and a J-beta primer mix. Each sample provided no less than 2.5 million CDR3-containing paired-end reads. TCRdb re-called the 5' RACE reads with MiXCR, one entry per CDR3 protein. Found here are about 940,000 distinct CDR3 sequences, around 48% of them singletons; the top ten hold around 15%. This clonotype appeared a few times. Its target is unknown. Donors were healthy Caucasian individuals from Russia aged about 6 to 100. Donors gave around 9.8 milliliters of peripheral blood apiece. The source of this sequence is a man aged 25 to 40 in good health. Sequenced input: blood.

As DNA, the CDR3 is TGTGCCAGCAGTTTAGAGGGGCCGAGGGAGACCCAGTACTTC. Encoded protein: CASSLEGPRETQYF. This rearrangement joins TRBV12-3 or TRBV12-4 to TRBJ2-5, with D possibly TRBD1 on 5 matching bases. The CDR3 has 14 amino acids. V lost 1 base and J lost 5, with 11 bases in between.